This TCR beta chain was observed in a study of cytomegalovirus exposure and HLA in healthy donors. Findings of the study overall: Upon later analysis, HLA-associated TCR beta chains proved more clonally expanded than other, equally common chains.

This clone appeared once. Its antigen is currently unknown. The germline V and J ends were trimmed by 6 bases and 2 bases, with 11 bases remaining between them. The germline gives CDR1 SNHLY, CDR2 FYNNEI. The CDR3 runs to 13 residues. It was with 60 Vbeta and 13 Jbeta primers that the PCR ran. Repertoires were generated with immunoSEQ multiplex PCR, while TCRdb's copy carries only in-frame clones and drops some. This repertoire shows 110,000 to 150,000 clones, 65% to 80% found once; its top ten account for 3.9%. The chain has TRBV2 and TRBJ2-7, with D possibly TRBD2 on 5 matching bases. This receptor was taken from a male donor in good health and CMV-seronegative. Specimen: PBMCs. CDR3 loop: CASRNSEAYEQYF. DNA for the CDR3: TGTGCCAGCAGAAATAGCGAAGCCTACGAGCAGTACTTC.